This is a list of T cell receptor beta chains from one sample in a study of shared clonotypes between healthy human individuals. This table comes from immunoSEQ multiplex PCR, and its TCRdb copy is limited to in-frame clones, with some not included. The sample lists about 1.1 million clones, 70% to 80% occurring once. The sample consisted of memory CD4+ T cells from PBMCs. These receptors were obtained from a man younger than 30 in good health. Some clones in this sample may be carry-over from other donors' samples. Both conserved end residues are part of each CDR3. Fields, in order: D gene, J gene, V gene, clone size, CDR3 protein, CDR3 DNA. A D gene is named only where the DNA matches it firmly. Only some rows state a clone size, as once, few, many or a class for expanded clones.

TRBD1,TRBJ2-1,TRBV10-3,-,CAISESGTVYNEQFF,TGTGCCATCAGTGAGTCAGGGACAGTTTACAATGAGCAGTTCTTC
-,TRBJ1-3,TRBV28,-,CASSWGGRSGNTIYF,TGTGCCAGCAGTTGGGGGGGGCGCTCTGGAAACACCATATATTTT
TRBD2,TRBJ2-1,TRBV7-2,-,CASSIAGADYNEQFF,TGTGCCAGCAGTATAGCGGGAGCGGACTACAATGAGCAGTTCTTC
-,TRBJ2-5,TRBV29-1,-,CSVQTDRETQYF,TGCAGCGTACAGACAGACAGGGAGACCCAGTACTTC
TRBD2,TRBJ2-1,TRBV18,-,CASSPSSGTYNEQFF,TGTGCCAGCTCACCCTCTAGCGGGACTTACAATGAGCAGTTCTTC
TRBD2,TRBJ2-3,TRBV4-1,-,CASSPGLAGAGDTQYF,TGCGCCAGCAGCCCGGGACTAGCGGGAGCCGGGGATACGCAGTATTTT
-,TRBJ2-7,TRBV15,-,CATSRGGTSSYEQYF,TGTGCCACCAGCAGAGGCGGGACATCGTCCTACGAGCAGTACTTC
-,TRBJ1-1,TRBV11-2,-,CASSFSPHRGNTEAFF,TGTGCCAGCAGCTTTTCCCCCCACAGAGGGAACACTGAAGCTTTCTTT
-,TRBJ2-5,TRBV7-2,-,CASSSRSFGTETQYF,TGTGCCAGCAGCTCCCGGTCGTTCGGGACAGAGACCCAGTACTTC
TRBD2,TRBJ2-2,TRBV29-1,-,CSVGRLAGTPVDTGELFF,TGCAGCGTTGGACGACTAGCGGGTACCCCCGTGGACACCGGGGAGCTGTTTTTT
-,TRBJ1-5,TRBV29-1,-,CSVSWGNQPQHF,TGCAGCGTTTCGTGGGGCAATCAGCCCCAGCATTTT
TRBD1,TRBJ1-2,TRBV19,-,CASSIGGQGTSGGYTF,TGTGCCAGTAGTATTGGAGGACAGGGAACCTCTGGTGGCTACACCTTC
-,TRBJ2-2,TRBV7-9,few,CASSFALGELFF,TGTGCCAGCAGTTTCGCCCTCGGGGAGCTGTTTTTT
-,TRBJ1-2,TRBV9,once,CASSVGSQGGRKKTF,TGTGCCAGCAGCGTAGGGTCCCAGGGCGGGAGAAAAAAAACCTTC
-,TRBJ2-7,TRBV5-1,-,CASRATGDSYEQYF,TGCGCCAGCAGGGCGACGGGTGACTCCTACGAGCAGTACTTC
-,TRBJ1-5,TRBV4-1,-,CASSSRDNQPQHF,TGCGCCAGCAGCTCCAGGGACAATCAGCCCCAGCATTTT
-,TRBJ2-3,TRBV21-1,-,CASSKPGLAGVGTDTQYF,TGTGCCAGCAGCAAACCGGGACTAGCGGGAGTAGGGACAGATACGCAGTATTTT
-,TRBJ1-5,TRBV27,-,CASSVGLGGNQPQHF,TGTGCCAGCAGTGTCGGGCTTGGGGGCAATCAGCCCCAGCATTTT
-,TRBJ1-1,TRBV25-1,-,CASITRGFQVTEAFF,TGTGCCAGCATCACACGGGGTTTTCAGGTCACTGAAGCTTTCTTT
TRBD1,TRBJ2-3,TRBV9,once,CASSTTGASDTQYF,TGTGCCAGCAGCACCACAGGGGCTTCAGATACGCAGTATTTT
-,TRBJ1-2,TRBV7-9,-,CASSPSETPGYTF,TGTGCCAGCAGCCCTTCGGAGACACCGGGCTACACCTTC
TRBD2,TRBJ2-7,TRBV13,-,CASSYMLGRGNYEQYF,TGTGCCAGCAGCTACATGCTGGGGCGGGGGAATTACGAGCAGTACTTC
-,TRBJ1-5,TRBV7-9,-,CASSPYSNQPQHF,TGTGCCAGCAGCCCTTATAGCAATCAGCCCCAGCATTTT
-,TRBJ2-5,TRBV5-8,-,CASSLRFDEPSQETQYF,TGTGCCAGCAGCTTGCGGTTCGATGAACCATCCCAAGAGACCCAGTACTTC
TRBD1,TRBJ2-5,TRBV5-1,-,CASSLRGQETQYF,TGCGCCAGCAGTCTCAGGGGGCAAGAGACCCAGTACTTC
TRBD1,TRBJ1-1,TRBV7-9,-,CASSFQQGARTEAFF,TGTGCCAGCAGCTTCCAACAGGGGGCGAGGACTGAAGCTTTCTTT
-,TRBJ1-5,TRBV27,-,CASTNRGGVQPQHF,TGTGCCAGCACTAATAGGGGGGGCGTTCAGCCCCAGCATTTT
TRBD2,TRBJ2-7,TRBV7-2,-,CASSQKGGRGEEQYF,TGTGCCAGCAGCCAGAAGGGCGGGAGAGGCGAGGAGCAGTACTTC
-,TRBJ2-4,TRBV11-2,-,CASSAAGRPGIQYF,TGTGCCAGCAGCGCCGCAGGACGCCCGGGCATTCAGTACTTC
TRBD2,TRBJ2-3,TRBV5-1,-,CASSLGLAGRRDTQYF,TGCGCCAGCAGCTTGGGGCTAGCGGGGCGACGGGATACGCAGTATTTT
TRBD1,TRBJ2-7,TRBV28,once,CASSPVGRGPSYEQYF,TGTGCCAGCAGTCCAGTGGGAAGGGGGCCCTCCTACGAGCAGTACTTC
TRBD1,TRBJ1-5,TRBV11-3,few,CASSPRQGKDSNQPQHF,TGTGCCAGCAGCCCTAGACAGGGGAAAGATAGCAATCAGCCCCAGCATTTT
-,TRBJ2-5,TRBV9,many,CASSVRGQETQYF,TGTGCCAGCAGCGTCCGGGGCCAAGAGACCCAGTACTTC
-,TRBJ2-5,TRBV7-2,few,CASSVTGAYETQYF,TGTGCCAGCAGCGTAACCGGGGCTTATGAGACCCAGTACTTC
-,TRBJ2-7,TRBV7-9,-,CASSSGGTKYF,TGTGCCAGCAGCTCGGGCGGGACAAAGTACTTC
-,TRBJ2-3,TRBV4-2,-,CASSPKEGDTQYF,TGTGCCAGCAGCCCGAAAGAGGGCGATACGCAGTATTTT
-,TRBJ2-5,TRBV11-1,-,CASSFSPSRDPVQETQYF,TGTGCCAGCAGCTTCAGTCCCTCCAGGGACCCGGTCCAAGAGACCCAGTACTTC
-,TRBJ2-1,TRBV5-4,-,CASRTDHNEQFF,TGTGCCAGCAGGACGGATCACAATGAGCAGTTCTTC
TRBD2,TRBJ2-7,TRBV6-5,once,CASRRLADSSYEQYF,TGTGCCAGCAGACGACTAGCGGACAGCTCCTACGAGCAGTACTTC
-,TRBJ2-1,TRBV2,-,CASSEAGGEQFF,TGTGCCAGCAGTGAAGCGGGGGGTGAGCAGTTCTTC
-,TRBJ2-6,TRBV28,-,CASSTRGSGANVLTF,TGTGCCAGCAGTACAAGGGGCTCTGGGGCCAACGTCCTGACTTTC
-,TRBJ2-3,TRBV5-1,-,CASGSLPEDTQYF,TGCGCCAGCGGTTCTCTCCCGGAAGATACGCAGTATTTT